The sequence of this T cell receptor beta chain was determined in a study of blood T cell repertoires in COVID-19. Germline loops: CDR1 SGHTA, CDR2 FQGNSA. The CDR3 contains 13 residues. Trimming stripped 3 bases from V and 5 bases from J, with 10 bases between. Per the study methods: Estimation of nucleated cell counts relied on the amplification of reference gene primers. The repertoire was sequenced with immunoSEQ multiplex PCR; TCRdb's copy has only in-frame clones and lacks some. V, J and clone size are those of that table, while D and trimming were read from the DNA. Of roughly 300,000 clones in the sample, 65% to 90% were seen once. Those enrolled, adults aged 18 to 89 years, came from under 25 US areas. Participants' reported clinical history set cohort assignment. Recovery meant two consecutive negative NP/OP PCR tests, professional clearance, or resolved symptoms.

The J gene is TRBJ1-2, the V gene TRBV7-2; no clear D. The receptor was isolated from a man aged 25 to 40 who had recovered from COVID-19. Material for sequencing was PBMCs or T cells enriched from blood (not recorded which). DNA for the CDR3: TGTGCCAGCAGCTTTCGAGGGCAGTATGGCTACACCTTC. Translation: CASSFRGQYGYTF.